The 26 T cell receptor beta chains presented below share a single source sample, sequenced in a study of esophageal squamous cell carcinoma under preoperative chemotherapy. TCRdb called the PCR reads again in MiXCR, with one record for every CDR3 protein. The sample gives some 6,600 distinct CDR3 sequences, 25% to 35% of which show up once; more than 13% is in the top ten. Specified time point: before preoperative PTX-NDP chemotherapy. Sampling was performed from a patient given preoperative chemotherapy. The source is a human donor with esophageal squamous cell carcinoma. The donor label of this sample is uncertain.

Remarks on this clonotype: This may be a read error: a much more frequent sequence differs by one nucleotide. The chain links TRBV7-8 to TRBJ2-7, with 8 bases identical to TRBD1. Germline values: CDR1 SGHVS, CDR2 FQNEAQ. This CDR3 contains 14 residues. The CDR3 is CASRFWQGAAERYF. The CDR3 DNA is TGTGCCAGCAGGTTTTGGCAGGGGGCCGCCGAGCGGTACTTC.

Worth noting for this clonotype: This sequence may be a read error, since a much larger clone differs from it by one base. The CDR3 loop reads CVSSEGLAGGFF. The CDR3 bases are TGTGTCAGCAGTGAGGGACTAGCGGGAGGTTTTTTC. The chain combines TRBV6-1 with TRBJ2-3, with 15 bases lining up with TRBD2. Germline lookup yields CDR1 MNHNS and CDR2 SASEGT. The CDR3 contains 12 residues.

For this clonotype: At one end, the junction sequence differs from germline, possibly due to a read error. This chain connects TRBV7-8 to TRBJ2-1, with D perhaps TRBD1 or TRBD2 (5 bases each). Germline V gene sequence: CDR1 SGHVS, CDR2 FQNEAQ. The CDR3 runs to 14 residues. The CDR3 nucleotides are TGTGCCAGCAGCTTAGCGGGACGAGAGAATGAGGAGTTCTTC. Residues: CASSLAGRENEEFF.

With respect to this clonotype: The junction departs from germline at one end; a sequencing error may be responsible. The chain employs TRBV7-9 and TRBJ2-6, with D perhaps matching TRBD1 or TRBD2 (5 bases each). The CDR3 is 15 amino acids. Germline assignment: CDR1 SEHNR and CDR2 FQNEAQ (reference sequence). CDR3 DNA sequence: TGTGGCAGCAGCCCAGAGAGGGACGGGGCCAACGTCCTGACTTTC. Translation: CGSSPERDGANVLTF.

This clonotype qualifies as medium-sized (0.01 to 0.1%). The chain has TRBV12-3 or TRBV12-4 and TRBJ2-1, with D possibly TRBD2 on 5 matching bases. The better agreement between TRBJ2-7 and the DNA end casts doubt on the J call. The CDR3 is made up of 13 amino acids. CDR3 residues: CASSLAGGYEQYF. The CDR3 coding sequence is TGTGCCAGCAGTTTAGCGGGCGGGTACGAGCAGTACTTC.

Points on this clonotype: Mismatch with germline at one junction end may stem from a read error. V gene TRBV6-1 combines with J gene TRBJ2-1; 8 nucleotides agree with TRBD2. Germline lookup yields CDR1 MNHNS and CDR2 SASEGT. The CDR3 contains 15 residues. CDR3 nucleotide sequence: TGTGCCGGCAGTAAGAGCGGGAGCTCCTACAATGGGCGGTACTTC. Protein sequence: CAGSKSGSSYNGRYF.

The sample holds many counts of this clonotype. The chain carries TRBV10-3 and TRBJ2-5, with 9 nucleotides matching TRBD1. Losses at the gene ends were 8 bases for V and 4 bases for J; bases not matched to a gene: 5. The CDR3 runs 13 residues. Per the germline V gene, CDR1 is ENHRY and CDR2 is SYGVKD. The DNA of the CDR3 is TGTGCCATCTCCACGGGACAGGGAGAGACCCAGTACTTC. This sequence encodes CAISTGQGETQYF.

On this clonotype: At one end, the junction sequence differs from germline, possibly due to a read error. This rearrangement joins TRBV12-3 or TRBV12-4 to TRBJ1-6; 7 bases match TRBD1. The CDR3 loop spans 13 amino acids. CDR3 nucleotide sequence: TGTGCCAGTCGAGGGACAGAGAATTCACCCCTCGACTTT. It yields the protein CASRGTENSPLDF.

The gene calls are TRBV28 and TRBJ2-7; D uncertain. TRBJ2-1 explains the end of the DNA better; the J call may be wrong. The V gene's germline CDR1 is MDHEN and CDR2 SYDVKM. This CDR3 spans 14 amino acids. CDR3 protein: CASTLLGDSYEQFF. The CDR3, as DNA: TGTGCCAGCACCTTACTTGGTGACTCCTACGAGCAGTTCTTC.

The V gene is TRBV5-1, the J gene TRBJ2-3, with D perhaps given as TRBD1 or TRBD2 (5 bases each). V lost 1 base and J lost 1, with 10 bases in between. The germline gives CDR1 SGHRS, CDR2 YFSETQ. The CDR3 is made up of 15 amino acids. The CDR3 reads CASSLNPGRTDTQYF. The CDR3 coding sequence is TGCGCCAGCAGCTTGAATCCGGGGCGCACAGATACGCAGTATTTT.

By sample share, this clonotype is medium-sized. The chain links TRBV7-2 to TRBJ2-1; 7 bases fit TRBD2. The CDR3 length is 16 residues. The V segment lost 2 bases and the J segment 0 bases; nucleotides outside the gene matches: 4. The germline V gene encodes CDR1 SGHTA and CDR2 FQGNSA. The CDR3 DNA reads TGTGCCAGCAGCTTAAGCGGGGCTAGCTCCTACAATGAGCAGTTCTTC. Its protein product is CASSLSGASSYNEQFF.

This clonotype was seen many times. The chain recombines TRBV11-3 with TRBJ2-1, with D possibly TRBD2 on 5 matching bases. Germline loops: CDR1 SGHNT, CDR2 YENEEA. The CDR3 has 15 residues. Between the trimmed V and J ends, which lost 5 bases and 10 bases, there was a span of 21 bases. The CDR3, as DNA: TGTGCCAGCAGCCCCTACTCCCTCCGCGACTACGAGCAGTTCTTC. Amino acids: CASSPYSLRDYEQFF. Combining the CDR3 with reference TRBV11-3 and TRBJ2-1 gives the whole variable domain EAGVVQSPRYKIIEKKQPVAFWCNPISGHNTLYWYLQNLGQGPELLIRYENEEAVDDSQLPKDRFSAERLKGVDSTLKIQPAELGDSAVYLCASSPYSLRDYEQFFGPGTRLTVL.

This clonotype showed up many times. A single base separates this from a much larger clone, so it may be a read error. The V call is TRBV6-1, the J call TRBJ2-1; TRBD1 aligns across 8 bases. CDR1 and CDR2 from the germline V gene are MNHNS and SASEGT. V dropped 6 bases and J dropped 10; count of bases not matched to a gene: 2. This CDR3 is 11 amino acids long. CDR3 nucleotide sequence: TGTGCCAGCAGCCGACAGGGGGAGCAGTTCTTC. It yields the protein CASSRQGEQFF.

By share, this clonotype ranks as large. V is TRBV6-1 and J is TRBJ2-7; 8 positions agree with TRBD1. There are 14 residues in the CDR3. Germline V gives CDR1 MNHNS, CDR2 SASEGT. The junction had 3 bases not matched to a gene; V was cut back by 2 bases and J by 3 bases. CDR3: CASSETQGDYEQYF. Written as DNA, the CDR3 is TGTGCCAGCAGTGAAACACAGGGGGACTACGAGCAGTACTTC.

By sample share, this clonotype is medium-sized. The CDR3 sequence is CASCWTSGVPSGANVLTF. Written as DNA, the CDR3 is TGTGCCAGCTGCTGGACTAGCGGAGTCCCCTCTGGGGCCAACGTCCTGACTTTC. The chain is built from TRBV6-5 and TRBJ2-6, with 10 bases aligning to TRBD2. V lost 8 bases to trimming and J lost 0 bases; unmatched junction nucleotides: 10. CDR3 length: 18 residues. Germline V gene lookup returns CDR1 MNHEY and CDR2 SVGAGI.

Notes on this clonotype: It is likely a read error, because the conserved phenylalanine at the end of the CDR3 is missing. The DNA is omitted, as the CDR3 cannot be located on it reliably, and the CDR3 follows TCRdb's listing. This chain links TRBV11-3 with TRBJ2-1. The CDR3 is 12 amino acids long, termini counted. Per germline, CDR1 SGHNT and CDR2 YENEEA. CDR3 protein: CASSLASNERFV.

This clonotype was observed many times. The gene calls are TRBV27 and TRBJ2-1, with 11 bases that match TRBD2. The DNA end lines up better with TRBJ2-7; the J call may be wrong. The CDR3 has 15 residues. CDR1 MNHEY and CDR2 SMNVEV come from the germline V gene (reference sequence). The CDR3 coding sequence is TGTGCCAGCAACCCAACTAGCGGGAGTAGGGATGAGCAGTACTTC. Amino acid sequence: CASNPTSGSRDEQYF.

Concerning this clonotype: Being one base from a much bigger clone, this may be a read error. This chain uses TRBV7-3 with TRBJ2-1; D is perhaps TRBD1 (5 bases). The J call is in doubt because the DNA end fits TRBJ2-7 better. Germline V gene lookup returns CDR1 SGHTA and CDR2 FQGTGA. The CDR3 is made up of 15 amino acids. CDR3 amino acids: CARSFGTGPYDEQYF. In nucleotides, the CDR3 is TGTGCCAGGAGCTTCGGTACAGGCCCCTACGATGAGCAGTACTTC.

This clonotype was seen at least ten times. The J gene is TRBJ2-2, the V gene TRBV6-5; TRBD1 agrees at 9 bases. V trimming: 6 bases; J trimming: 4 bases; junction bases outside the gene matches: 9. Per germline, CDR1 MNHEY and CDR2 SVGAGI. CDR3 length equals 16 residues. CDR3 nucleotides: TGTGCCAGCAGCTTGGGACAGGGCCCTTCCACCGGGGAGCTGTTTTTT. It specifies CASSLGQGPSTGELFF.

As concerns this clonotype: A single base separates this from a much larger clone, so it may be a read error. CDR3 protein: CDSRRGGSGNEQYF. In nucleotides, the CDR3 is TGTGACAGCAGGCGGGGGGGTAGCGGCAATGAGCAGTACTTC. The rearrangement links TRBV7-2 to TRBJ2-1; TRBD2 agrees at 9 bases. The DNA end favors TRBJ2-7, so the J call may be wrong. Germline lookup yields CDR1 SGHTA and CDR2 FQGNSA. The CDR3 has 14 residues.

Concerning this clonotype: Because the CDR3 is missing its conserved closing phenylalanine or tryptophan, this is likely a read error. This chain joins TRBV7-2 and TRBJ2-5; perhaps TRBD2 as D (5 bases). CDR3 length: 11 residues. CDR1 is SGHTA and CDR2 is FQGNSA in the germline V gene. The V end lost 8 bases, the J end lost 9 bases, and 13 bases lay between the germline ends. CDR3 sequence reads: CASGRGRSQYV. The CDR3 DNA sequence: TGTGCCAGCGGCCGAGGGCGCTCCCAGTACGTC.

In its sample, this clonotype was seen a few times. Given a much more abundant clone one base away, this may be a read error. The chain recombines TRBV28 with TRBJ2-1; 10 bases agree with TRBD2. CDR1 MDHEN and CDR2 SYDVKM come from the germline V gene. Trimming cost V 7 bases and J 13 bases; bases outside gene matches: 16. The CDR3 spans 15 residues. CDR3 sequence: CASNLEAGGKNIQFF. CDR3 bases: TGTGCCAGCAACTTAGAAGCGGGAGGGAAAAACATTCAGTTCTTC. Complete variable domain (other parts from reference TRBV28 and TRBJ2-1): DVKVTQSSRYLVKRTGEKVFLECVQDMDHENMFWYRQDPGLGLRLIYFSYDVKMKEKGDIPEGYSVSREKKERFSLILESASTNQTSMYLCASNLEAGGKNIQFFGPGTRLTVL.

The V and J genes are TRBV6-5 and TRBJ2-4; D is ambiguous. Trimming pared 3 bases from V and 15 bases from J, leaving 18 bases between. The CDR3 is 13 residues long. Germline assignment: CDR1 MNHEY and CDR2 SVGAGI. The DNA of the CDR3 is TGTGCCAGCAGTTATTCGGTGGCCCGAAGGCGGTACTTC. The encoded protein is CASSYSVARRRYF.

This clonotype was observed at least ten times. The J gene is TRBJ2-1, the V gene TRBV7-3; TRBD2 agrees at 8 bases. TRBJ2-7 explains the end of the DNA better; the J call may be wrong. The germline CDR1 and CDR2 sequences are SGHTA and FQGTGA. The CDR3 loop spans 15 amino acids. The CDR3: CASSPGTSSYNEQYF. Written as DNA, the CDR3 is TGTGCCAGCAGCCCAGGGACTAGTTCCTACAATGAGCAGTACTTC.

Notes on this clonotype: The CDR3 carries no conserved terminal phenylalanine or tryptophan, so it likely arises from a read error. The DNA is left out, because the CDR3 cannot be placed on it with certainty; the CDR3 is given as TCRdb lists it. CDR3 protein: CASSYTSIQGTQDL. The chain links TRBV7-8 to TRBJ2-5; the tabulated D call, TRBD2, remains unverified against the DNA. Germline V CDR1 and CDR2: SGHVS, FQNEAQ. The CDR3 is 14 residues long, ends included.

The J gene is TRBJ2-5, the V gene TRBV7-6, with D possibly called TRBD1 or TRBD2 (5 bases each). Germline CDR1 is SGHVS and CDR2 is FNYEAQ. Trimming stripped 4 bases from V and 11 bases from J, with 20 bases between. This CDR3 region has 14 residues. As DNA, the CDR3 is TGTGCCAGCAGCTATCAACGGGGCTCCTACGGGCAGTACTTC. Translated, it gives CASSYQRGSYGQYF. Filled out from reference TRBV7-6 and TRBJ2-5, the complete variable domain reads GAGVSQSPRYKVTKRGQDVALRCDPISGHVSLYWYRQALGQGPEFLTYFNYEAQQDKSGLPNDRFSAERPEGSISTLTIQRTEQRDSAMYRCASSYQRGSYGQYFGPGTRLLVL.